This is a list of T cell receptor beta chains from one sample in a study of identical twins. MiXCR, run by TCRdb on the 5' RACE reads, gives a single entry per CDR3 protein. The sample yields 690,000 or so distinct CDR3 sequences, approximately 6.1% seen once. The sample comprised naive T cells sorted from blood. The receptors stem from a man between 18 and 35 years old in good health. Both conserved end residues are part of each CDR3. Each record gives: J gene, CDR3 length, V gene, D gene, clone size, CDR3 DNA, CDR3 protein. A D gene is named only where the DNA matches it firmly. Not all rows give a size; the values are once, few, many and, for expanded clones, a class.

TRBJ1-4 13 TRBV12-3/TRBV12-4 TRBD1 many TGTGCCAGCAAACCGACAGGGACTGAAAAACTGTTTTTT CASKPTGTEKLFF
TRBJ2-3 13 TRBV5-1 TRBD2 many TGCGCCAGCAGAGCGGGAGGCGTAGATACGCAGTATTTT CASRAGGVDTQYF
TRBJ2-1 11 TRBV30 - few TGTGCCTGGGGGGGGGCCAATGAGCAGTTCTTC CAWGGANEQFF
TRBJ1-4 16 TRBV6-1 - few TGTGCCAGCAGGAACTTTATGACGACGACTAATGAAAAACTGTTTTTT CASRNFMTTTNEKLFF
TRBJ2-2 13 TRBV5-1 - many TGCGCCAGCAGCTTGGCTTTCGACGGGGAGCTGTTTTTT CASSLAFDGELFF
TRBJ2-1 15 TRBV7-2 - few TGTGCCAGCACCTTTGCCCTAGCGTCTATGAATGAGCAGTTCTTC CASTFALASMNEQFF
TRBJ2-2 15 TRBV5-6 - few TGTGCCAGCAGCCTTACCTCTACGAACACCGGGGAGCTGTTTTTT CASSLTSTNTGELFF
TRBJ1-1 14 TRBV29-1 TRBD1 - TGCAGCGTTGAAGGGGGACAGGGGTATACTGAAGCTTTCTTT CSVEGGQGYTEAFF
TRBJ2-7 15 TRBV9 TRBD2 many TGTGCCAGCAGCGACGGACTAGGCGAATACTACGAGCAGTACTTC CASSDGLGEYYEQYF
TRBJ2-3 21 TRBV15 TRBD2 few TGTGCCACCAGCAGAGTAGGTAGTAGCGGGAGGCTCCTCCTCGGTACAGATACGCAGTATTTT CATSRVGSSGRLLLGTDTQYF
TRBJ1-5 15 TRBV7-2 - many TGTGCCAGCAGCCCCCCCGGGAGAGCCAATCAGCCCCAGCATTTT CASSPPGRANQPQHF
TRBJ2-3 14 TRBV6-4 - - TGTGCCAGCAGTGATGGGGTCCCCCCAGATACGCAGTATTTT CASSDGVPPDTQYF
TRBJ2-2 16 TRBV6-2/TRBV6-3 - many TGTGCCAGCAGTTACTCGGGTTACAAGAACACCGGGGAGCTGTTTTTT CASSYSGYKNTGELFF
TRBJ2-3 15 TRBV12-3/TRBV12-4 - many TGTGCCAGCAGTTTACAGGGGACGTCGGCAGATACGCAGTATTTT CASSLQGTSADTQYF
TRBJ2-2 17 TRBV15 TRBD2 few TGTGCCACCAGCAGCTGGTTACCTAGCGGGAACACCGGGGAGCTGTTTTTT CATSSWLPSGNTGELFF
TRBJ2-1 16 TRBV4-3 TRBD2 few TGCGCCAGCAGCCCTGGAGGCCTAGCGGTGGAAAATGAGCAGTTCTTC CASSPGGLAVENEQFF
TRBJ2-1 13 TRBV25-1 TRBD2 many TGTGCCAGCAGTGTCCATGGGAGGGGCGAGCAGTTCTTC CASSVHGRGEQFF
TRBJ2-2 13 TRBV2 - - TGTGCCAGCAGTATAGACTACACCGGGGAGCTGTTTTTT CASSIDYTGELFF
TRBJ1-2 16 TRBV3-1 - many TGTGCCAGCAGCCAAGAAAGGGCCAGGGTTTCGAAGGGCTACACCTTC CASSQERARVSKGYTF
TRBJ2-7 13 TRBV7-2 - many TGTGCCAGCAGCCAAATAGCAGCCTACGAGCAGTACTTC CASSQIAAYEQYF
TRBJ1-2 12 TRBV29-1 TRBD1 - TGCAGCGACTGGGGACAGTTTAATGGCTACACCTTC CSDWGQFNGYTF
TRBJ2-5 12 TRBV15 - many TGTGCCACCAGCAGAAACTGGGAGACCCAGTACTTC CATSRNWETQYF
TRBJ2-3 13 TRBV5-1 - many TGCGCCAGCAGCTTTAACAACCCCGATACGCAGTATTTT CASSFNNPDTQYF
TRBJ2-3 16 TRBV9 TRBD2 many TGTGCCAGCAGCCCCGGACTAGCGGATGTCACAGATACGCAGTATTTT CASSPGLADVTDTQYF
TRBJ2-4 15 TRBV7-9 - - TGTGCCAGCAGCTTAGTTTGGGACGGAAAAAACATTCAGTACTTC CASSLVWDGKNIQYF
TRBJ2-7 15 TRBV6-2/TRBV6-3 - few TGTGCCAGCAGCCGGGGACGTGGGGTCAGTTACGAGCAGTACTTC CASSRGRGVSYEQYF
TRBJ2-7 14 TRBV11-2 - many TGTGCCAGCAGCCGGACCGGGACTTCCTACGAGCAGTACTTC CASSRTGTSYEQYF
TRBJ2-3 16 TRBV3-1 - few TGTGCCAGCAGCCAAAAGGGCCAGATCAGCGGAGATACGCAGTATTTT CASSQKGQISGDTQYF